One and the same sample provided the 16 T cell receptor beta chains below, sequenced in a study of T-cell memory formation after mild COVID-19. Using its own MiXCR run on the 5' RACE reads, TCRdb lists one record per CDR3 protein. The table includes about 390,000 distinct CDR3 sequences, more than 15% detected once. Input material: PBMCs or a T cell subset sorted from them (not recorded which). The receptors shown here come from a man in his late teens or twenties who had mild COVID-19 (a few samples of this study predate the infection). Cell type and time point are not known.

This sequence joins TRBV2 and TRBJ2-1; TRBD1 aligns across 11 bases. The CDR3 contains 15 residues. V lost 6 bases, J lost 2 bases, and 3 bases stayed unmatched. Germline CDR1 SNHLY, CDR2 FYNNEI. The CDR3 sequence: CASRRDRGTYNEQFF. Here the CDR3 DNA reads TGTGCCAGCAGACGGGACAGGGGGACCTACAATGAGCAGTTCTTC.

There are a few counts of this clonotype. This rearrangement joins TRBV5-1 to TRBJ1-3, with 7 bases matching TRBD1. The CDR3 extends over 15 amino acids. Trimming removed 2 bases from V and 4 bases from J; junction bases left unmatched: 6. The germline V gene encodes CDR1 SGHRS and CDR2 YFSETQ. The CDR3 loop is CASSLGTGDGNTIYF. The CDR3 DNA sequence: TGCGCCAGCAGCTTAGGAACAGGGGACGGAAACACCATATATTTT. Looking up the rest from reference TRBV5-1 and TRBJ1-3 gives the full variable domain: KAGVTQTPRYLIKTRGQQVTLSCSPISGHRSVSWYQQTPGQGLQFLFEYFSETQRNKGNFPGRFSGRQFSNSRSEMNVSTLELGDSALYLCASSLGTGDGNTIYFGEGSWLTVV.

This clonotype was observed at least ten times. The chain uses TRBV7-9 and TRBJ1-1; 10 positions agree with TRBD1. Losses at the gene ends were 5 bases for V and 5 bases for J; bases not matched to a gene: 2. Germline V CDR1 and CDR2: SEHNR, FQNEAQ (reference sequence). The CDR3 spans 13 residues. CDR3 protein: CASSADRGTEAFF. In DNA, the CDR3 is TGTGCCAGCAGCGCGGACAGGGGGACTGAAGCTTTCTTT.

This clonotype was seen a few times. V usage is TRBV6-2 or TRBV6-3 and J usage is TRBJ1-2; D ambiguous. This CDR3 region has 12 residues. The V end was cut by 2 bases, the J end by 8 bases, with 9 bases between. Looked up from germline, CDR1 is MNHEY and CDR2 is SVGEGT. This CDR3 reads CASSYAGYGYTF. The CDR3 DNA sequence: TGTGCCAGCAGTTACGCGGGGTACGGCTACACCTTC.

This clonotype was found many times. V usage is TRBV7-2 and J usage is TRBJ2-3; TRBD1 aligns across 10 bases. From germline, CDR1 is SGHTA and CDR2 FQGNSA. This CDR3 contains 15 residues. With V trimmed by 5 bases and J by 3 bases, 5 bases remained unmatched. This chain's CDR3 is CASSRGQGGTDTQYF. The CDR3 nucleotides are TGTGCCAGCAGCCGCGGACAGGGGGGAACAGATACGCAGTATTTT.

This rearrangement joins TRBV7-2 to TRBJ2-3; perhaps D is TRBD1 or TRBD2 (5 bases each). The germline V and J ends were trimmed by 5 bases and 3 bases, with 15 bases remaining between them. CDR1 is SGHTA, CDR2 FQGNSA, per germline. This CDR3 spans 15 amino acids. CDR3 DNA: TGTGCCAGCAGCGCCAGGGCAGGCGGGACAGATACGCAGTATTTT. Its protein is CASSARAGGTDTQYF.

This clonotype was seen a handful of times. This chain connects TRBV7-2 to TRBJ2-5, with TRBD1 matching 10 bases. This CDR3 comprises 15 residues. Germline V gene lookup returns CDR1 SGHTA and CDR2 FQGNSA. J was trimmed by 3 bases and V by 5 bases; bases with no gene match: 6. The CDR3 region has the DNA TGTGCCAGCAGCCGACCCGGACAGGGGGAAGAGACCCAGTACTTC. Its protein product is CASSRPGQGEETQYF.

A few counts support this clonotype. The CDR3 reads CASSLVSGWWGEKLFF. In DNA, the CDR3 is TGTGCCAGCAGCTTAGTCTCCGGGTGGTGGGGAGAAAAACTGTTTTTT. The chain couples TRBV7-8 to TRBJ1-4; D not resolved. V dropped 1 base and J dropped 8 bases, with 17 bases sitting between them. This CDR3 contains 16 residues. CDR1 and CDR2 from the germline V gene are SGHVS and FQNEAQ. Looking up the rest from reference TRBV7-8 and TRBJ1-4 gives the full variable domain: GAGVSQSPRYKVAKRGQDVALRCDPISGHVSLFWYQQALGQGPEFLTYFQNEAQLDKSGLPSDRFFAERPEGSVSTLKIQRTQQEDSAVYLCASSLVSGWWGEKLFFGSGTQLSVL.

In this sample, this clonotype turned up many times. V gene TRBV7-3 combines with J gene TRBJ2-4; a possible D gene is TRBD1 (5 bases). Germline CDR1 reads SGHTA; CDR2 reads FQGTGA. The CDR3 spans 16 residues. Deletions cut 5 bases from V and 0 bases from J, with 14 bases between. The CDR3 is CASSEDSLQAKNIQYF. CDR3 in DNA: TGTGCCAGCAGCGAAGACAGCCTACAAGCCAAAAACATTCAGTACTTC.

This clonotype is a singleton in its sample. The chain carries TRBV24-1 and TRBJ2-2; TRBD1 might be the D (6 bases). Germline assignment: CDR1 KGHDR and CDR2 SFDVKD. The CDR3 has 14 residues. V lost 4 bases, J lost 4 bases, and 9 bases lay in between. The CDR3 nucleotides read TGTGCCACCAGTGACCAACAGGGCACCGGGGAGCTGTTTTTT. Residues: CATSDQQGTGELFF.

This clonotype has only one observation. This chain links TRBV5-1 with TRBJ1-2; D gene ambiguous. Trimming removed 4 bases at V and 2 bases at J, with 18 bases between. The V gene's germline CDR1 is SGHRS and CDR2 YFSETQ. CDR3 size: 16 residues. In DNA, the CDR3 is TGCGCCAGCAGCCCACCCTTCTCCGGATCCAACTATGGCTACACCTTC. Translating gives CASSPPFSGSNYGYTF. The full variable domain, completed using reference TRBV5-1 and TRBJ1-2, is KAGVTQTPRYLIKTRGQQVTLSCSPISGHRSVSWYQQTPGQGLQFLFEYFSETQRNKGNFPGRFSGRQFSNSRSEMNVSTLELGDSALYLCASSPPFSGSNYGYTFGSGTRLTVV.

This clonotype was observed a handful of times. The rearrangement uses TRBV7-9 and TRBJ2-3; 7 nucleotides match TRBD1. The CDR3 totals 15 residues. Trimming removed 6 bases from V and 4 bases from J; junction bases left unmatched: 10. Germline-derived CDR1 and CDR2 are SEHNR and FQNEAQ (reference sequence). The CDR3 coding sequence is TGTGCCAGCAGTGGTGACAGGGTTGTGTCAGATACGCAGTATTTT. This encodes CASSGDRVVSDTQYF. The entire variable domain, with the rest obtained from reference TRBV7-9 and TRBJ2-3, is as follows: DTGVSQNPRHKITKRGQNVTFRCDPISEHNRLYWYRQTLGQGPEFLTYFQNEAQLEKSRLLSDRFSAERPKGSFSTLEIQRTEQGDSAMYLCASSGDRVVSDTQYFGPGTRLTVL.

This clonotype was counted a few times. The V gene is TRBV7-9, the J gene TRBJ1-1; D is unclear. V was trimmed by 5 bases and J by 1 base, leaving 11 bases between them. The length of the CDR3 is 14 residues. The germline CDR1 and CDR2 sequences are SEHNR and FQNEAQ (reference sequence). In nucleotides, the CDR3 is TGTGCCAGCAGCCCCCCGAGGGAGAACACTGAAGCTTTCTTT. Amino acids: CASSPPRENTEAFF.

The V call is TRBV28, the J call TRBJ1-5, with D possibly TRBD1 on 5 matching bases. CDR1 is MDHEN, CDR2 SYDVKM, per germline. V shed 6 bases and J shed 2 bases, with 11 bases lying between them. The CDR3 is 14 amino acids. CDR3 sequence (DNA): TGTGCCAGCAGGAACAGGCGCCGCAATCAGCCCCAGCATTTT. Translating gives CASRNRRRNQPQHF. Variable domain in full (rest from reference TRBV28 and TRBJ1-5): DVKVTQSSRYLVKRTGEKVFLECVQDMDHENMFWYRQDPGLGLRLIYFSYDVKMKEKGDIPEGYSVSREKKERFSLILESASTNQTSMYLCASRNRRRNQPQHFGDGTRLSIL.

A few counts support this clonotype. The CDR3 DNA follows: TGTGCCAGCAGTGACCCCGCGTTGGGCACTGAAGCTTTCTTT. Translation: CASSDPALGTEAFF. The chain employs TRBV12-3 or TRBV12-4 and TRBJ1-1, with D uncertain. V was shortened by 5 bases and J by 4 bases, with 14 bases between the two germline ends. The CDR3 length is 14 residues.

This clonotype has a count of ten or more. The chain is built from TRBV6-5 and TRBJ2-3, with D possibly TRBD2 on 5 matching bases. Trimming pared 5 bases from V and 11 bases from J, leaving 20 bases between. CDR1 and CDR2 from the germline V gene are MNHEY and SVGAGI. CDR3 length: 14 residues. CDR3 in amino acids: CASSREGAARMQYF. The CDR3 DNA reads TGTGCCAGCAGTCGAGAAGGAGCGGCAAGAATGCAGTATTTT.